The 32 T cell receptor beta chains presented below share a single source sample, sequenced in a study of T cell responses to AZD1222 COVID-19 vaccine. TCRdb's table, derived via immunoSEQ multiplex PCR, lists solely in-frame clones and lacks some. The data show roughly 200,000 clones, 85% to 95% seen once. The source was peripheral blood, collected 28 days after the second dose of the MenACWY control vaccine. The receptors here all came from an adult who received the MenACWY meningococcal vaccine as a control.

The rearrangement joins TRBV5-1 to TRBJ2-2, with no clear D. CDR3 length: 13 amino acids. Per germline, CDR1 SGHRS and CDR2 YFSETQ. The V gene lost 4 bases and the J gene lost 4 bases, with 8 bases spanning the gap. CDR3 sequence reads: CASSDYSTGELFF. CDR3 bases: TGCGCCAGCAGCGATTACAGCACCGGGGAGCTGTTTTTT.

The chain links TRBV7-2 to TRBJ1-6; D not certain. The germline gives CDR1 SGHTA, CDR2 FQGNSA. This CDR3 has 15 residues. With 8 bases removed from V and 10 bases from J, the gap between germline ends came to 21 bases. CDR3 in amino acids: CASLTTGRGWSPLHF. The CDR3 nucleotides read TGTGCCAGCCTTACTACGGGCCGCGGGTGGTCACCCCTCCACTTT.

The rearrangement joins TRBV6-5 to TRBJ1-1, with TRBD1 matching over 9 bases. Per germline, CDR1 MNHEY and CDR2 SVGAGI. V shed 0 bases and J 6 bases; nucleotides not matched to a gene: 8. The CDR3 covers 16 residues. The CDR3 sequence is CASSYSGQGTRAEAFF. CDR3 sequence (DNA): TGTGCCAGCAGTTACTCTGGACAGGGGACAAGGGCTGAAGCTTTCTTT.

The rearrangement joins TRBV14 to TRBJ2-7; D call uncertain. With 6 bases removed from V and 3 bases from J, the gap between germline ends came to 12 bases. CDR1 and CDR2 from the germline V gene are SGHDN and FVKESK. This CDR3 has 13 amino acids. The CDR3 region has the DNA TGTGCCAGCAGGCCACGGTGGGGCTACGAGCAGTACTTC. Residues: CASRPRWGYEQYF.

V and J are TRBV7-8 and TRBJ2-3; the D call may be TRBD1 or TRBD2 (6 bases each). The ends were cut back, 4 bases at V and 2 bases at J, with 19 bases in the middle. The CDR3 sequence is 17 residues long. Germline V CDR1 and CDR2: SGHVS, FQNEAQ. CDR3 loop: CASSSEAGTGLTDTQYF. The CDR3 DNA reads as TGTGCCAGCAGCTCGGAGGCGGGAACAGGGCTCACAGATACGCAGTATTTT.

The chain carries TRBV10-3 and TRBJ2-5; 7 bases are shared with TRBD1. The ends lost 3 bases at V and 3 bases at J; junction bases unmatched: 4. CDR1 and CDR2 from the germline V gene are ENHRY and SYGVKD. The CDR3 sequence is 14 residues long. Written as DNA, the CDR3 is TGTGCCATCAGTGAAGGACAGGAGGAAGAGACCCAGTACTTC. Translating gives CAISEGQEEETQYF.

The CDR3 bases are TGCGCCAGCAGCATCGGGCCACTGGACACCATATATTTT. It yields the protein CASSIGPLDTIYF. The chain combines TRBV5-1 with TRBJ1-3; D call uncertain. This CDR3 has 13 amino acids. V dropped 4 bases and J dropped 8 bases, with 13 bases sitting between them. The germline V gene has CDR1 SGHRS and CDR2 YFSETQ.

The chain employs TRBV15 and TRBJ1-5, with D hard to call. There are 14 residues in the CDR3. Germline loops: CDR1 LNHNV, CDR2 YYDKDF (reference sequence). V lost 5 bases and J 1 base, leaving 9 bases between the germline ends. This CDR3 is CATSVWGSNQPQHF. The CDR3 nucleotides are TGTGCCACCAGCGTATGGGGAAGCAATCAGCCCCAGCATTTT.

This clone was observed once. The genes are TRBV28 and TRBJ2-2, with a tentative D call TRBD2 (5 bases). The CDR3 extends over 13 amino acids. The germline gives CDR1 MDHEN, CDR2 SYDVKM. Trimming stripped 8 bases from V and 2 bases from J, with 9 bases between. In nucleotides, the CDR3 is TGTGCCAGCGGCGGAGGCAACACCGGGGAGCTGTTTTTT. It yields the protein CASGGGNTGELFF.

CDR3 nucleotide sequence: TGTGCCAGCAGTTTGAGAGGGTTTCATGGCTACACCTTC. This encodes CASSLRGFHGYTF. The V gene is TRBV28, the J gene TRBJ1-2; D uncertain. CDR1 MDHEN and CDR2 SYDVKM come from the germline V gene. V was cut by 3 bases and J by 6 bases, with 11 bases left in between. The length of the CDR3 is 13 residues.

V and J are TRBV14 and TRBJ1-1; no firm D call. Germline-derived CDR1 and CDR2 are SGHDN and FVKESK. Trimming took 0 bases from V and 1 from J, leaving 12 bases between them. The CDR3 runs to 16 residues. For the CDR3, the DNA is TGTGCCAGCAGCCAAGACTTAGGCAGCGGGAACACTGAAGCTTTCTTT. This translates into CASSQDLGSGNTEAFF.

This chain links TRBV10-2 with TRBJ1-1; D not resolved. Trimming shortened V by 3 bases and J by 6 bases, and 14 bases separated the two germline ends. The CDR3 extends over 14 amino acids. CDR1 WSHSY and CDR2 SAAADI come from the germline V gene. The CDR3 sequence is CASSEKRPVPEAFF. Here the CDR3 DNA reads TGCGCCAGCAGTGAAAAAAGACCCGTCCCTGAAGCTTTCTTT.

The gene calls are TRBV9 and TRBJ2-3; D remains unclear. The ends were cut back, 4 bases at V and 0 bases at J, with 15 bases in the middle. This CDR3 is built from 16 residues. CDR1 SGDLS and CDR2 YYNGEE come from the germline V gene. This CDR3 is CASSPGRFSSTDTQYF. The DNA of the CDR3 is TGTGCCAGCAGCCCCGGGCGGTTTTCTAGCACAGATACGCAGTATTTT.

V usage is TRBV9 and J usage is TRBJ2-7; TRBD2 matches at 9 bases. The germline gives CDR1 SGDLS, CDR2 YYNGEE. CDR3 length equals 15 residues. J gave up 7 bases and V 0 bases, and 8 bases lay outside the gene matches. The CDR3 DNA is TGTGCCAGCAGCGTAGGAGCGGGAGGCGAGGAAGAGCAGTACTTC. Translated, it gives CASSVGAGGEEEQYF.

Here the CDR3 reads CSASAELGSPLHF. CDR3 sequence (DNA): TGCAGTGCTAGTGCGGAGTTGGGATCACCCCTCCACTTT. This chain connects TRBV20-1 to TRBJ1-6; D not certain. Germline V gene sequence: CDR1 DFQATT, CDR2 SNEGSKA (reference sequence). The CDR3 covers 13 residues. Between the trimmed V and J ends, which lost 3 bases and 10 bases, there was a span of 13 bases.

The chain uses TRBV19 and TRBJ1-1; D call uncertain. The V gene lost 1 base and the J gene lost 4 bases, with 10 bases spanning the gap. Germline assignment: CDR1 LNHDA and CDR2 SQIVND (reference sequence). CDR3 length equals 14 residues. The CDR3 DNA sequence: TGTGCCAGTAGTATAGGGAGGTATATCACTGAAGCTTTCTTT. Protein sequence: CASSIGRYITEAFF.

This clone was detected only once. V and J are TRBV9 and TRBJ1-6; D uncertain. V gave up 4 bases and J gave up 5 bases, with 10 bases separating them. Germline CDR1 SGDLS, CDR2 YYNGEE. This CDR3 contains 14 residues. The CDR3 region has the DNA TGTGCCAGCAGCCAAACGACTGATAATTCACCCCTCCACTTT. It translates to CASSQTTDNSPLHF. The whole variable domain, remainder taken from reference TRBV9 and TRBJ1-6, is DSGVTQTPKHLITATGQRVTLRCSPRSGDLSVYWYQQSLDQGLQFLIQYYNGEERAKGNILERFSAQQFPDLHSELNLSSLELGDSALYFCASSQTTDNSPLHFGNGTRLTVT.

The rearrangement joins TRBV5-8 to TRBJ2-7, with 7 bases lining up with TRBD1. Unmatched junction bases numbered 1, after V lost 4 bases and J lost 0 bases. In germline, CDR1 is SGHTS, CDR2 YDEGEE. The CDR3 loop spans 13 amino acids. CDR3: CASSRTGSYEQYF. As DNA, the CDR3 is TGTGCCAGCAGCCGGACAGGCTCCTACGAGCAGTACTTC.

The rearrangement links TRBV18 to TRBJ2-7, with TRBD1 matching over 10 bases. Unmatched junction bases numbered 9, after V lost 3 bases and J lost 4 bases. Looked up from germline, CDR1 is KGHSH and CDR2 is LQKENI. The CDR3 extends over 16 amino acids. This CDR3 reads CASSPLGDRGGYEQYF. The CDR3 bases are TGTGCCAGCTCACCCCTGGGGGACAGGGGAGGGTACGAGCAGTACTTC.

The chain's CDR3 is CASSQGRAEAFF. The CDR3 DNA sequence: TGCGCCAGCAGCCAAGGGCGGGCTGAAGCTTTCTTT. This chain joins TRBV4-3 and TRBJ1-1, with no clear D. V lost 1 base, J lost 6 bases, and 6 bases lay in between. CDR1 and CDR2 (germline): LGHNA, YSLEER. This CDR3 region has 12 residues.

This clone was seen just once. The CDR3 loop reads CASSPQRPGTGTYNEQFF. CDR3 nucleotide sequence: TGTGCCAGCTCACCTCAGCGCCCAGGGACAGGGACGTACAATGAGCAGTTCTTC. The chain employs TRBV18 and TRBJ2-1; 9 nucleotides line up with TRBD1. The CDR3 is 18 residues long. The V and J ends lost 3 bases and 4 bases, in that order; junction bases with no gene match: 13. Germline lookup yields CDR1 KGHSH and CDR2 LQKENI.

V gene TRBV9 combines with J gene TRBJ1-1; the D gene is possibly TRBD1 (5 bases). Trimming took 3 bases from V and 6 from J, leaving 12 bases between them. From germline, CDR1 is SGDLS and CDR2 YYNGEE. CDR3 size: 13 residues. The CDR3 sequence: CASSALRGAEAFF. As DNA, the CDR3 is TGTGCCAGCAGCGCTCTACGGGGGGCTGAAGCTTTCTTT.

The chain recombines TRBV10-2 with TRBJ2-7, with D possibly TRBD1 on 6 matching bases. Germline V lookup: CDR1 WSHSY, CDR2 SAAADI. V lost 6 bases and J 5 bases, leaving 8 bases between the germline ends. The CDR3 extends over 11 amino acids. CDR3 protein: CASRQGNEQYF. CDR3 sequence (DNA): TGCGCCAGCAGACAGGGCAACGAGCAGTACTTC.

The chain has TRBV15 and TRBJ1-2; D is uncertain. CDR1 and CDR2 (germline): LNHNV, YYDKDF (reference sequence). The CDR3 is made up of 17 amino acids. V was shortened by 3 bases and J by 4 bases, with 21 bases between the two germline ends. The DNA for the CDR3 is TGTGCCACCAGCAGGCCTTCGTTCTCTGCTAGGCGCTATGGCTACACCTTC. Its translation: CATSRPSFSARRYGYTF.

The chain combines TRBV28 with TRBJ2-2; TRBD1 matches 7 bases. The germline gives CDR1 MDHEN, CDR2 SYDVKM. The CDR3 runs to 16 residues. The V gene end was trimmed by 6 bases and the J gene end by 1 base; junction bases not matched to a gene: 8. This CDR3 reads CASRLAGTENTGELFF. In nucleotides, the CDR3 is TGTGCCAGCAGACTCGCCGGGACAGAGAACACCGGGGAGCTGTTTTTT.

This rearrangement joins TRBV6-5 to TRBJ1-1; the D gene is possibly TRBD1 (5 bases). V was pared by 0 bases and J by 2 bases, with 7 bases between. Germline-derived CDR1 and CDR2 are MNHEY and SVGAGI. The CDR3 contains 14 residues. The CDR3 DNA follows: TGTGCCAGCAGTTACTCGAGGGGAAACACTGAAGCTTTCTTT. This translates into CASSYSRGNTEAFF.

V gene TRBV6-6 combines with J gene TRBJ2-5, with D perhaps matching TRBD1 (6 bases). Trimming pared 5 bases from V and 4 bases from J, leaving 14 bases between. Germline lookup yields CDR1 MNHNY and CDR2 SVGAGI (reference sequence). This CDR3 is 14 amino acids long. CDR3 DNA sequence: TGTGCCAGCAGTACGCAGGGGAGACGAGAGACCCAGTACTTC. Protein: CASSTQGRRETQYF.

The chain recombines TRBV7-6 with TRBJ2-7; 8 bases match TRBD2. Germline V gene data show CDR1 as SGHVS and CDR2 as FNYEAQ. The V and J ends lost 4 bases and 3 bases, in that order; junction bases with no gene match: 5. The CDR3 runs 14 residues. CDR3 sequence reads: CASSSGTSLYEQYF. The CDR3 DNA sequence: TGTGCCAGCAGCTCAGGGACTAGTCTCTACGAGCAGTACTTC.

This clone was seen once. V and J are TRBV12-5 and TRBJ1-1; the D gene is possibly TRBD1 (6 bases). Deletions cut 5 bases from V and 5 bases from J, with 12 bases between. Germline loops: CDR1 LGHNT, CDR2 FRNRAP. The CDR3 totals 13 residues. CDR3 DNA: TGTGCTAGTGGTGAACGGGGGGCGACTGAAGCTTTCTTT. Protein sequence: CASGERGATEAFF.

V gene TRBV7-9 combines with J gene TRBJ1-1; the D gene is possibly TRBD1 (5 bases). The V gene lost 3 bases and the J gene lost 4 bases, with 15 bases spanning the gap. CDR1 and CDR2 from the germline V gene are SEHNR and FQNEAQ (reference sequence). The CDR3 is 15 amino acids. CDR3 nucleotides: TGTGCCAGCAGCTTCCCTTTGGGGGGGGTCACTGAAGCTTTCTTT. Residues: CASSFPLGGVTEAFF.

This chain links TRBV7-8 with TRBJ2-7, with 7 bases aligning to TRBD1. The CDR3 has 14 amino acids. Germline V gene lookup returns CDR1 SGHVS and CDR2 FQNEAQ. With 0 bases clipped from V and 6 bases from J, the junction kept 5 bases outside the gene matches. In nucleotides, the CDR3 is TGTGCCAGCAGCTTAGCATCGAGGGGGCGCGAGCAGTACTTC. It yields the protein CASSLASRGREQYF.

The chain carries TRBV11-2 and TRBJ2-2, with a weak D call TRBD2 (5 bases). The CDR3 covers 15 residues. Germline V gene sequence: CDR1 SGHAT, CDR2 FQNNGV. Trimming removed 2 bases at V and 6 bases at J, with 13 bases between. CDR3 bases: TGTGCCAGCAGCTTAATGGCCCGGGGTCCCGGGGAGCTGTTTTTT. It specifies CASSLMARGPGELFF.